The source of this TCR beta chain is a study of technical replicates of blood from a handful of donors. Clones were sequenced by immunoSEQ multiplex PCR, and TCRdb holds only the in-frame ones, with some missing. The sample has under 90,000 clones, roughly 90% seen once. The clonotype comes from a human donor in good health. Input material: T cells isolated from PBMCs.

This chain's CDR3 is CASSAQGTSGSSYNEQFF. The CDR3 DNA is TGTGCCAGCAGTGCCCAGGGGACTAGCGGGAGCTCCTACAATGAGCAGTTCTTC. The V gene is TRBV6-4, the J gene TRBJ2-1; 14 bases are shared with TRBD2. Per the germline V gene, CDR1 is MRHNA and CDR2 is SNTAGT. This CDR3 spans 18 amino acids. V lost 4 bases to trimming and J lost 0 bases; unmatched junction nucleotides: 5.